The T cell receptor beta chain described here comes from a study of shared clonotypes between healthy human individuals. Study-level results: Non-shared clonotypes showed lower generation probabilities than clonotypes common to all four donors.

The assay used deep level. Profiled with immunoSEQ multiplex PCR; TCRdb holds only in-frame clones, not every one. The sample includes under 1,900,000 clones, just under 99% of them seen just once. About this clone itself: Its specificity is not known.

The specimen was naive CD4+ T cells sorted from blood. As to subset: CD45RA+ positively selected. The clonotype comes from a man aged 30 to 39 in good health.

DNA for the CDR3: TGTGCCAGCAACGACAGGGAGCCCTCCTACGAGCAGTACTTC. It yields the protein CASNDREPSYEQYF. The V and J genes are TRBV6-1 and TRBJ2-7; 7 bases are shared with TRBD1. This CDR3 has 14 amino acids. Trimming cost V 7 bases and J 0 bases; bases outside gene matches: 6. Germline assignment: CDR1 MNHNS and CDR2 SASEGT.